These 32 T cell receptor beta chains were all obtained from the same sample, sequenced in a study of blood T cell repertoires in COVID-19. Some clones are missing from TCRdb's copy, which holds only in-frame ones; the method was immunoSEQ multiplex PCR. Of approximately 40,000 clones in the sample, 70% to 90% are singletons; the top ten hold around 4.5%. The sample comprised peripheral blood. These receptors were collected from a man between 60 and 70 years old with COVID-19, enrolled during active disease.

The chain couples TRBV10-3 to TRBJ1-1, with 10 nucleotides matching TRBD1. The CDR3 is 17 amino acids. Germline V gives CDR1 ENHRY, CDR2 SYGVKD. Losses at the gene ends were 4 bases for V and 5 bases for J; bases not matched to a gene: 13. This CDR3 reads CAISGQEGTGDGTEAFF. The CDR3, as DNA: TGTGCCATCAGTGGGCAAGAAGGGACAGGGGATGGGACTGAAGCTTTCTTT.

This clone has just a few counts. The V and J genes are TRBV6-4 and TRBJ2-1; 9 bases fit TRBD2. V was pared by 2 bases and J by 4 bases, with 3 bases of the junction left unmatched. CDR1 MRHNA and CDR2 SNTAGT come from the germline V gene. CDR3 length: 15 residues. CDR3 residues: CASSDLAGSYNEQFF. The CDR3 nucleotides are TGTGCCAGCAGTGACCTAGCGGGATCGTACAATGAGCAGTTCTTC.

CDR3 nucleotide sequence: TGTGCCAGCAGCGCACCCTCCTTATCCAGGGGGCGGAGAGATTCACCCCTCCACTTT. As protein: CASSAPSLSRGRRDSPLHF. The J gene is TRBJ1-6, the V gene TRBV13, with 8 bases matching TRBD1. Germline V gene lookup returns CDR1 PRHDT and CDR2 FYEKMQ (reference sequence). This CDR3 is built from 19 residues. The ends lost 5 bases at V and 8 bases at J; junction bases unmatched: 20. Complete variable domain (other parts from reference TRBV13 and TRBJ1-6): AAGVIQSPRHLIKEKRETATLKCYPIPRHDTVYWYQQGPGQDPQFLISFYEKMQSDKGSIPDRFSAQQFSDYHSELNMSSLELGDSALYFCASSAPSLSRGRRDSPLHFGNGTRLTVT.

V gene TRBV5-1 combines with J gene TRBJ1-1, with D possibly matching TRBD1 (5 bases). This CDR3 is built from 16 residues. From germline, CDR1 is SGHRS and CDR2 YFSETQ. V was trimmed by 3 bases and J by 1 base, leaving 16 bases between them. The CDR3 DNA reads TGCGCCAGCAGCTCGTTGCAGACAGCGGGGAACACTGAAGCTTTCTTT. It specifies CASSSLQTAGNTEAFF.

This sequence joins TRBV5-1 and TRBJ1-5; D unclear. The CDR3 is 13 residues long. The germline gives CDR1 SGHRS, CDR2 YFSETQ. Trimming cost V 0 bases and J 5 bases, with 6 bases left between them. As DNA, the CDR3 is TGCGCCAGCAGCTTGGACCCGGATCAGCCCCAGCATTTT. Its protein product is CASSLDPDQPQHF.

The V and J genes are TRBV30 and TRBJ1-4, with D possibly being TRBD1 (5 bases). The germline CDR1 and CDR2 sequences are GTSNPN and SVGIG (reference sequence). V was cut by 2 bases and J by 2 bases, with 6 bases left in between. CDR3 size: 13 residues. CDR3 bases: TGTGCCTGGAGTCGACAGACTAATGAAAAACTGTTTTTT. Translated, it gives CAWSRQTNEKLFF.

The chain recombines TRBV27 with TRBJ2-2; 7 positions agree with TRBD1. The germline V gene encodes CDR1 MNHEY and CDR2 SMNVEV (reference sequence). The CDR3 runs 15 residues. Germline trimming cut 2 bases from V and 6 bases from J; bases unmatched to any gene: 6. The CDR3 protein is CASSLRGGLAGELFF. In nucleotides, the CDR3 is TGTGCCAGCAGTTTAAGAGGGGGCTTGGCCGGGGAGCTGTTTTTT.

The chain couples TRBV4-3 to TRBJ2-1; 12 nucleotides align to TRBD2. CDR1 LGHNA and CDR2 YSLEER come from the germline V gene. This CDR3 spans 14 amino acids. Germline trimming cut 4 bases from V and 13 bases from J; bases unmatched to any gene: 8. CDR3 amino acids: CASSRDRLAGEQFF. The CDR3 bases are TGCGCCAGCAGCCGAGATAGACTAGCGGGAGAACAGTTCTTC.

The chain employs TRBV19 and TRBJ1-5; D not resolved. Between the trimmed V and J ends, which lost 3 bases and 4 bases, there was a span of 7 bases. The CDR3 has 13 residues. In germline, CDR1 is LNHDA, CDR2 SQIVND (reference sequence). This chain's CDR3 is CASSIRGNQPQHF. The CDR3 DNA is TGTGCCAGTAGTATCCGGGGAAATCAGCCCCAGCATTTT. Full variable domain (missing parts from reference TRBV19 and TRBJ1-5): DGGITQSPKYLFRKEGQNVTLSCEQNLNHDAMYWYRQDPGQGLRLIYYSQIVNDFQKGDIAEGYSVSREKKESFPLTVTSAQKNPTAFYLCASSIRGNQPQHFGDGTRLSIL.

This clone was counted between two and nine times. The chain employs TRBV27 and TRBJ2-2; 9 nucleotides agree with TRBD2. Germline values: CDR1 MNHEY, CDR2 SMNVEV (reference sequence). The CDR3 runs 18 residues. The V segment lost 4 bases and the J segment 1 base; nucleotides outside the gene matches: 10. CDR3 amino acids: CASSWTPLAGMNTGELFF. CDR3 in DNA: TGTGCCAGCAGTTGGACCCCACTAGCGGGTATGAACACCGGGGAGCTGTTTTTT.

V usage is TRBV28 and J usage is TRBJ1-2; 10 positions agree with TRBD1. The CDR3 consists of 15 residues. V gave up 6 bases and J gave up 3 bases; unmatched junction bases: 7. The germline V gene has CDR1 MDHEN and CDR2 SYDVKM. CDR3 bases: TGTGCCAGCAGGACAGGGGGCGCGACGGACTATGGCTACACCTTC. This gives the protein CASRTGGATDYGYTF.

The genes are TRBV7-2 and TRBJ2-7; D perhaps matches TRBD1 (8 bases). The germline CDR1 and CDR2 sequences are SGHTA and FQGNSA. This CDR3 spans 15 amino acids. Deletions cut 5 bases from V and 5 bases from J, with 19 bases between. The CDR3: CASSPRRTGRDEQYF. As DNA, the CDR3 is TGTGCCAGCAGCCCCCGGCGGACAGGGAGGGACGAGCAGTACTTC.

The rearrangement joins TRBV4-2 to TRBJ1-1; 8 bases fit TRBD1. CDR3 length: 17 amino acids. The V segment lost 0 bases and the J segment 5 bases; nucleotides outside the gene matches: 11. From germline, CDR1 is LGHNA and CDR2 YNFKEQ. The CDR3: CASSQDGQGGTWTEAFF. DNA of the CDR3: TGTGCCAGCAGCCAAGATGGACAGGGTGGGACGTGGACTGAAGCTTTCTTT.

The V call is TRBV24-1, the J call TRBJ1-2, with 7 bases aligning to TRBD1. The germline CDR1 and CDR2 sequences are KGHDR and SFDVKD. This CDR3 contains 14 residues. After removal of 7 bases from V and 3 bases from J, the junction contained 7 bases not matched to a gene. The CDR3 DNA is TGTGCCACCAGGCTTAACAGGGGACACTATGGCTACACCTTC. Translated, it gives CATRLNRGHYGYTF.

The DNA for the CDR3 is TGTGCCAGCAGCCAAAACAGAGTGAATGAGCAGTTCTTC. It translates to CASSQNRVNEQFF. The chain joins TRBV14 to TRBJ2-1; no clear D gene. Deletions cut 2 bases from V and 7 bases from J, with 9 bases between. Germline V gives CDR1 SGHDN, CDR2 FVKESK. The CDR3 runs 13 residues.

The chain has TRBV2 and TRBJ1-2; TRBD1 agrees at 7 bases. From germline, CDR1 is SNHLY and CDR2 FYNNEI. CDR3 length: 15 amino acids. The V segment lost 10 bases and the J segment 6 bases; nucleotides outside the gene matches: 17. CDR3: CATKSSRGATDGYTF. The DNA of the CDR3 is TGTGCCACCAAATCGTCCAGGGGGGCCACGGATGGCTACACCTTC. Based on the CDR3 plus reference TRBV2 and TRBJ1-2, the full variable domain is EPEVTQTPSHQVTQMGQEVILRCVPISNHLYFYWYRQILGQKVEFLVSFYNNEISEKSEIFDDQFSVERPDGSNFTLKIRSTKLEDSAMYFCATKSSRGATDGYTFGSGTRLTVV.

As DNA, the CDR3 is TGTGCCAGCAGCTTACTATCCAGGCCCCTCACCGGGGAGCTGTTTTTT. Protein product: CASSLLSRPLTGELFF. The chain employs TRBV7-3 and TRBJ2-2; no clear D. From germline, CDR1 is SGHTA and CDR2 FQGTGA. Trimming shortened V by 2 bases and J by 4 bases, and 14 bases separated the two germline ends. The CDR3 totals 16 residues.

The rearrangement links TRBV7-9 to TRBJ2-7, with TRBD2 matching over 12 bases. After removal of 6 bases from V and 4 bases from J, the junction contained 7 bases not matched to a gene. Germline V CDR1 and CDR2: SEHNR, FQNEAQ (reference sequence). This CDR3 has 15 amino acids. The CDR3 bases are TGTGCCAGCAGGCCTGGACTAGCGGGATCTTACGAGCAGTACTTC. Its protein product is CASRPGLAGSYEQYF.

The CDR3 DNA sequence: TGTGCCACCGGTTTGGGTACAGGGGATGGCTACACCTTC. The encoded protein is CATGLGTGDGYTF. V is TRBV28 and J is TRBJ1-2; 7 nucleotides agree with TRBD1. Germline trimming cut 10 bases from V and 6 bases from J; bases unmatched to any gene: 11. The CDR3 extends over 13 amino acids. CDR1 is MDHEN and CDR2 is SYDVKM in the germline V gene.

The chain's CDR3 is CASSQPGGGRNTEAFF. Written as DNA, the CDR3 is TGTGCCAGCAGCCAACCCGGGGGGGGGAGGAACACTGAAGCTTTCTTT. The chain has TRBV3-1 (or the pseudogene TRBV3-2) and TRBJ1-1, with D possibly matching TRBD1 (5 bases). The CDR3 spans 16 residues. Looked up from germline, CDR1 is LGHDT and CDR2 is YNNKEL (reference sequence). Trimming cost V 2 bases and J 1 base, with 14 bases left between them.

This clone was recorded once. This chain joins TRBV30 and TRBJ1-2, with 11 bases lining up with TRBD1. Germline V gives CDR1 GTSNPN, CDR2 SVGIG (reference sequence). The CDR3 length is 16 residues. Trimming took 2 bases from V and 2 from J; bases not matched to a gene: 7. The CDR3: CAWSWTGGVRNYGYTF. In DNA, the CDR3 is TGTGCCTGGAGTTGGACAGGGGGCGTAAGGAACTATGGCTACACCTTC. The variable domain in full, with the rest retrieved from reference TRBV30 and TRBJ1-2, is SQTIHQWPATLVQPVGSPLSLECTVEGTSNPNLYWYRQAAGRGLQLLFYSVGIGQISSEVPQNLSASRPQDRQFILSSKKLLLSDSGFYLCAWSWTGGVRNYGYTFGSGTRLTVV.

The chain recombines TRBV5-1 with TRBJ1-1, with D unresolved. The germline V gene has CDR1 SGHRS and CDR2 YFSETQ. V was shortened by 2 bases and J by 4 bases, with 9 bases between the two germline ends. This CDR3 comprises 13 residues. The CDR3, as DNA: TGCGCCAGCAGCTTTGATCAGATCACTGAAGCTTTCTTT. Amino acid sequence: CASSFDQITEAFF.

The chain joins TRBV5-6 to TRBJ1-2; the match to TRBD1 covers 7 bases. V was clipped by 3 bases and J by 3 bases; unmatched bases: 2. The length of the CDR3 is 13 residues. Germline lookup yields CDR1 SGHDT and CDR2 YYEEEE. The CDR3 spells CASSYTGDYGYTF. In DNA, the CDR3 is TGTGCCAGCAGCTATACAGGGGACTATGGCTACACCTTC.

The chain carries TRBV28 and TRBJ2-2; 8 positions match TRBD2. The CDR3 covers 19 residues. The V and J ends lost 1 base and 4 bases, in that order; junction bases with no gene match: 14. Germline CDR1 MDHEN, CDR2 SYDVKM. CDR3 DNA: TGTGCCAGCAGTTTATTCCCCAAAAGTTTAGCGGGGTTCACCGGGGAGCTGTTTTTT. Its protein product is CASSLFPKSLAGFTGELFF.

The chain couples TRBV19 to TRBJ2-1; D may be TRBD1 (5 bases). The CDR3 sequence is 14 residues long. The germline V gene has CDR1 LNHDA and CDR2 SQIVND (reference sequence). The V end lost 3 bases, the J end lost 6 bases, and 12 bases lay between the germline ends. CDR3 in DNA: TGTGCCAGTAGTATGGCCCAGGGATTCAATGAGCAGTTCTTC. Protein: CASSMAQGFNEQFF.

The V call is TRBV7-9, the J call TRBJ2-6; D may be TRBD2 (5 bases). The CDR3 loop spans 15 amino acids. Germline V CDR1 and CDR2: SEHNR, FQNEAQ (reference sequence). Trimming pared 2 bases from V and 1 base from J, leaving 6 bases between. The CDR3 nucleotides read TGTGCCAGCAGCTTACGGAGGTCTGGGGCCAACGTCCTGACTTTC. This encodes CASSLRRSGANVLTF.

The CDR3 nucleotides read TGTGCCAGCAGTTTGACAGGGGTTAATTCACCCCTCCACTTT. Its protein is CASSLTGVNSPLHF. The chain has TRBV6-5 and TRBJ1-6; TRBD1 agrees at 8 bases. Germline V gives CDR1 MNHEY, CDR2 SVGAGI. There are 14 residues in the CDR3. With V trimmed by 4 bases and J by 6 bases, 2 bases remained unmatched.

The V gene is TRBV28, the J gene TRBJ2-4; TRBD1 might be the D (6 bases). The CDR3 is 18 amino acids. Trimming removed 3 bases at V and 2 bases at J, with 20 bases between. The V gene's germline CDR1 is MDHEN and CDR2 SYDVKM. The CDR3 is CASSFPPTDRQTKNIQYF. Here the CDR3 DNA reads TGTGCCAGCAGTTTCCCACCTACGGACAGACAAACCAAAAACATTCAGTACTTC.

The genes are TRBV11-1 and TRBJ2-4; D uncertain. Trimming took 3 bases from V and 4 from J, leaving 7 bases between them. Germline V lookup: CDR1 SGHAT, CDR2 FQDESV (reference sequence). This CDR3 spans 13 amino acids. In DNA, the CDR3 is TGTGCCAGCAGCTTTAACCAGAAAAACATTCAGTACTTC. Amino acids: CASSFNQKNIQYF.

A remark on this clone: Germline and junction disagree at one end, which may indicate a read error. J is TRBJ2-7 and V is TRBV7-7; 7 nucleotides line up with TRBD1. The CDR3 consists of 15 residues. Germline CDR1 is SSHAT and CDR2 is FNYEAQ (reference sequence). The CDR3 nucleotides read TGTGCTAGCAGCTTAGGGGACAGAAGCTCCTACGAGCAGTACTTC. Translating gives CASSLGDRSSYEQYF.

The rearrangement links TRBV24-1 to TRBJ1-5; the D is unclear. The CDR3 contains 14 residues. Germline-derived CDR1 and CDR2 are KGHDR and SFDVKD. Deletions cut 2 bases from V and 5 bases from J, with 9 bases between. CDR3 region: CATSDSYIDQPQHF. CDR3 DNA sequence: TGTGCCACCAGTGATTCCTATATTGATCAGCCCCAGCATTTT.

The chain couples TRBV18 to TRBJ2-5; D is ambiguous. Germline-derived CDR1 and CDR2 are KGHSH and LQKENI. The V and J ends lost 4 bases and 5 bases respectively, with 11 bases between them. The CDR3 runs to 13 residues. The CDR3 nucleotides are TGTGCCAGCTCACGGGCAGGCTGGGAGACCCAGTACTTC. As protein: CASSRAGWETQYF.